This entry describes one T cell receptor (beta chain). What it binds is not known. Ophthalmopathy donors were characterized by moderate-to-severe activity, CAS of at least 3, NOSPECS of at least 4, and duration under 3 months. The sample originates from a study of Graves' ophthalmopathy and Graves' hyperthyroidism. Looking at the study overall: The authors collected peripheral blood at initial diagnosis, before any treatment.

The CDR3 totals 15 residues. V dropped 2 bases and J dropped 5 bases, with 16 bases sitting between them. CDR1 and CDR2 from the germline V gene are SGHTA and FQGNSA. General observations from the study: Researchers report that a 13-signature model separated ophthalmopathy from stable hyperthyroidism, posting about 87% sensitivity and roughly 80% specificity. Among expanded thyroid clonotypes above 0.001 frequency, most also occurred in blood.

Investigators amplified TCR beta CDR3 regions from RNA transcripts. Second-round multiplex PCR came after a first-round RT-PCR that employed HTBI primers. TCRdb reanalysed the multiplex PCR reads using MiXCR and keeps one entry per CDR3 protein. The sample lists 450,000 or so distinct CDR3 sequences, about 15% occurring once. Sequencing was performed on blood. V is TRBV7-2 and J is TRBJ2-7, with unresolved D. The sequence was collected from a woman aged 30 to 39 with Graves' ophthalmopathy. CDR3 DNA: TGTGCCAGCAGCTTAACTCACCGGTGGGGTAACGAGCAGTACTTC. This gives the protein CASSLTHRWGNEQYF.